The clone carrying this T cell receptor beta chain was picked up a small number of times. Antigen: not known. Gene names and germline refer to mouse. Within the sample, other DNA sequences also encode this same CDR3. Here immunoSEQ multiplex PCR was the method, and the copy in TCRdb shows in-frame clones only, minus some. The table lists thousands of clones, more than 40% of them singletons. Time point reported: mouse harvest day 7 after allogeneic transplant. Tail vein injection delivered 10^7 T-cell-depleted bone marrow cells and 10^6 splenic CD5+ T cells. This mouse GVHD model was MHC-mismatched B6 to BALB/c, profiled day 7 or 14. The data originate from a study of tissue T cells after allogeneic stem cell transplantation. General study results and limits: Anatomically similar tissues had similar TCR repertoires within each patient. Alloreactivity or antigen specificity of tissue TCRs was not determined; some clones might be host cells. Motif-based clustering found tissue-specific repertoire signatures shared across patients, though few clones were shared.

This TCR was sampled from a female BALB/c mouse given C57BL/6 T cells with graft-versus-host disease after an allogeneic hematopoietic cell transplant. The material sequenced was skin.

Incomplete CDR3 DNA: TGTGCCAGCAGCCGAAATGCAAACACAGAAGTCTTC. Encoded protein: CASSRNANTEVF. The CDR3 reads in full as CASSRNANTEVFF. V gene TRBV26 combines with J gene TRBJ1-1, with D hard to call. The read ends 1 residue shy of where the CDR3 ends; the end is completed using the germline J gene. Trimming cost V 6 bases and J 0 bases, with 8 bases left between them. Germline V gene lookup returns CDR1 KGHPV and CDR2 FQNQEV (reference sequence). The CDR3 has 13 residues.